A selection of T cell receptor beta chains follows, all from one sample in a study of Graves' ophthalmopathy and Graves' hyperthyroidism. MiXCR was run by TCRdb on the multiplex PCR reads, yielding one entry per CDR3 protein. The sample carries 450,000 or so distinct CDR3 sequences, around 14% recorded once. Input material: blood. The source of these receptors is a woman aged 25 to 45 with Graves' ophthalmopathy. CDR3s include the opening cysteine and the closing phenylalanine or tryptophan. The D gene is left open where the match is weak. Expanded clones get a size class; other rows say once, few or many, or leave the size out.

V | D | size | CDR3
TRBV7-9 | . | once | CASSPRDPYPQETQYF
TRBV11-2 | . | many | CASSSFSPKTAAEAFF
TRBV6-2/TRBV6-3 | . | few | CASSFSRERETQYF
TRBV5-1 | TRBD1 | many | CASSPWDRLNTEAFF
TRBV27 | TRBD1 | many | CASSPQGTGFEQYF
TRBV10-2 | TRBD1 | many | CASRVTGALRDAEAFF
TRBV28 | . | many | CASSYTGRAYGYTF
TRBV27 | . | many | CASSLIGNQPQHF
TRBV6-1 | . | once | CASSTSAGLAFF
TRBV6-5 | TRBD1 | many | CASLLPGTGGSEQYF
TRBV12-3/TRBV12-4 | . | many | CASSGRALTDTQYF
TRBV5-5 | . | . | CAISLQGPNTEAFF
TRBV3-1 | TRBD1 | . | CASSQKTGGSNQPQHF
TRBV5-5 | TRBD2 | once | CARSLGGSYEQYF
TRBV5-6 | . | many | CASSPQGRGGYTF
TRBV7-9 | TRBD1 | few | CASSANRGGNTEAFF
TRBV20-1 | . | many | CSARDPTGFYGYTF
TRBV7-2 | . | many | CTSSLGADNQPQHF
TRBV11-2 | TRBD1 | many | CASSPPTGQGSYEQYF
TRBV30 | . | many | CAWSEGMNTEAFF
TRBV29-1 | . | many | CSVEIAKNIQYF
TRBV9 | TRBD2 | many | CASSGGLAGGGELFF
TRBV5-1 | . | many | CASSWFGTDTEAFF
TRBV6-1 | . | few | CAGSPYSRLSRNQETQYF
TRBV2 | . | . | CASSPGGGGRETQYF
TRBV19 | TRBD1 | many | CASTSRDRPHEQYF
TRBV3-1 | . | few | CASSQTQSYEQYF
TRBV5-1 | . | . | CASSPSTYGGGTGELFF
TRBV6-5 | TRBD1 | few | CASSYGTDYNSPLHF
TRBV6-1 | . | many | CASSSPGAQYF
TRBV28 | . | many | CASRRGDPSYEQYF
TRBV12-3/TRBV12-4 | . | . | CASSIRSLEDTIYF
TRBV30 | TRBD1 | . | CARSGQGNTEAFF
TRBV12-3/TRBV12-4 | . | . | CASSPLYREYEQYF
TRBV28 | . | many | CASSFVGRANYGYTF
TRBV12-3/TRBV12-4 | . | many | CASSFKGSGANVLTF